Shown below are 27 T cell receptor beta chains from a single sample sequenced in a study of blood T cell repertoires in COVID-19. TCRdb keeps only in-frame clones here, not all; method: immunoSEQ multiplex PCR. The data contain about 160,000 clones, 87% of them seen just once; the ten biggest clones take up 10% to 13%. Sequencing was performed on peripheral blood. The origin of the receptors is a woman aged 70-85 years with COVID-19, enrolled during active disease.

The chain carries TRBV28 and TRBJ1-6, with 8 positions matching TRBD1. The J segment lost 13 bases and the V segment lost 6 bases, leaving 14 bases of the junction unmatched. Per germline, CDR1 MDHEN and CDR2 SYDVKM. This CDR3 comprises 15 residues. CDR3 sequence (DNA): TGTGCCAGCAGCAAACTCCAGGGGGCAGTTTTGCCCCTCCACTTT. It is translated as CASSKLQGAVLPLHF.

The chain uses TRBV27 and TRBJ2-7; D possibly corresponds to TRBD1 (7 bases). CDR1 is MNHEY, CDR2 SMNVEV, per germline (reference sequence). The CDR3 length is 16 residues. V lost 4 bases, J lost 7 bases, and 23 bases lay in between. This CDR3 reads CASSSGGRRGPNEQYF. The CDR3 DNA reads as TGTGCCAGCAGTTCCGGGGGAAGGAGGGGGCCCAATGAGCAGTACTTC.

This chain joins TRBV6-4 and TRBJ2-3, with TRBD2 matching over 9 bases. After removal of 3 bases from V and 2 bases from J, the junction contained 3 bases not matched to a gene. The CDR3 is 15 residues long. From germline, CDR1 is MRHNA and CDR2 SNTAGT. DNA for the CDR3: TGTGCCAGCAGTGAGGCGGGGGGGCCCACAGATACGCAGTATTTT. Protein sequence: CASSEAGGPTDTQYF.

This chain uses TRBV3-1 (or the pseudogene TRBV3-2) with TRBJ2-7; 8 positions match TRBD2. The CDR3 is made up of 13 amino acids. Germline V gives CDR1 LGHDT, CDR2 YNNKEL (reference sequence). The V and J ends lost 6 bases and 3 bases, in that order; junction bases with no gene match: 4. In nucleotides, the CDR3 is TGTGCCAGCAGTCGCGGGACTAGCTACGAGCAGTACTTC. Translated, it gives CASSRGTSYEQYF.

The genes are TRBV5-6 and TRBJ2-2, with 7 bases identical to TRBD1. This CDR3 has 13 amino acids. Germline loops: CDR1 SGHDT, CDR2 YYEEEE. V trimming: 7 bases; J trimming: 0 bases; junction bases outside the gene matches: 0. The chain's CDR3 is CASGTANTGELFF. The CDR3 DNA follows: TGTGCCAGCGGGACAGCGAACACCGGGGAGCTGTTTTTT.

The V call is TRBV5-1, the J call TRBJ1-5; D is undetermined. This CDR3 region has 14 residues. CDR1 is SGHRS and CDR2 is YFSETQ in the germline V gene. V was cut by 5 bases and J by 4 bases, with 13 bases left in between. DNA for the CDR3: TGCGCCAGCAGACCCGGGGTGACGAATCAGCCCCAGCATTTT. Protein sequence: CASRPGVTNQPQHF.

The chain couples TRBV5-1 to TRBJ1-3, with 8 bases fitting TRBD1. This CDR3 spans 15 amino acids. With V trimmed by 3 bases and J by 4 bases, 6 bases remained unmatched. Germline values: CDR1 SGHRS, CDR2 YFSETQ. CDR3 region: CASSSSTGEGNTIYF. The CDR3 region has the DNA TGCGCCAGCAGCTCCTCGACAGGGGAGGGAAACACCATATATTTT.

The chain combines TRBV7-2 with TRBJ2-2; TRBD2 agrees at 8 bases. The CDR3 sequence is 17 residues long. Germline values: CDR1 SGHTA, CDR2 FQGNSA. J lost 3 bases, V lost 5 bases, and 11 bases had no gene match. The CDR3 here is CASSPRGSGGYTGELFF. CDR3 bases: TGTGCCAGCAGCCCCCGGGGGAGCGGGGGATACACCGGGGAGCTGTTTTTT.

CDR3 sequence reads: CASSLGVGGTDTQYF. The DNA for the CDR3 is TGTGCCAGTAGCTTAGGTGTCGGGGGCACAGATACGCAGTATTTT. V gene TRBV19 combines with J gene TRBJ2-3; TRBD2 might be the D (5 bases). The CDR3 is made up of 15 amino acids. The V gene's germline CDR1 is LNHDA and CDR2 SQIVND (reference sequence). The ends were cut back, 6 bases at V and 1 base at J, with 14 bases in the middle.

The chain combines TRBV13 with TRBJ1-5, with a tentative D call TRBD1 (5 bases). The V end was cut by 1 base, the J end by 2 bases, with 21 bases between. The CDR3 is made up of 19 amino acids. Germline assignment: CDR1 PRHDT and CDR2 FYEKMQ (reference sequence). CDR3 sequence: CASSLDPSRDSEGNQPQHF. The CDR3 DNA sequence: TGTGCCAGCAGCTTAGACCCCTCCCGGGACTCCGAGGGCAATCAGCCCCAGCATTTT.

As concerns this clone: Other DNA sequences in the same sample also yield this CDR3. The rearrangement uses TRBV6-5 and TRBJ2-2; the D is unclear. Germline CDR1 reads MNHEY; CDR2 reads SVGAGI. V shed 0 bases and J shed 6 bases, with 2 bases lying between them. The CDR3 covers 12 residues. CDR3 in amino acids: CASSYSAGELFF. Written as DNA, the CDR3 is TGTGCCAGCAGTTACTCCGCCGGGGAGCTGTTTTTT.

Notes on this clone: The junction differs from germline at one of its ends, possibly a read error. The rearrangement joins TRBV2 to TRBJ2-6; 7 bases line up with TRBD2. CDR1 is SNHLY, CDR2 FYNNEI, per germline. This CDR3 contains 18 residues. The CDR3 region is CASSVGGSSSYGANVLTF. The CDR3 coding sequence is TGTGCCAGTAGTGTAGGCGGGAGTTCTAGTTATGGGGCCAACGTCCTGACTTTC.

The chain joins TRBV7-2 to TRBJ2-5, with TRBD2 as a possible D gene (7 bases). The germline V and J ends were trimmed by 7 bases and 4 bases, with 19 bases remaining between them. The CDR3 has 15 residues. Germline V gene lookup returns CDR1 SGHTA and CDR2 FQGNSA. DNA for the CDR3: TGTGCCAGCAACCCGGGGGGCCGAGCGGGAGAGACCCAGTACTTC. This encodes CASNPGGRAGETQYF.

The genes are TRBV3-1 (or the pseudogene TRBV3-2) and TRBJ2-3, with D possibly being TRBD2 (6 bases). Germline values: CDR1 LGHDT, CDR2 YNNKEL (reference sequence). Trimming pared 2 bases from V and 0 bases from J, leaving 9 bases between. The CDR3 runs to 15 residues. The CDR3 protein is CASSQYRGSTDTQYF. The CDR3 DNA reads TGTGCCAGCAGCCAATACCGGGGGAGCACAGATACGCAGTATTTT.

V and J are TRBV2 and TRBJ2-5; a weak D match, TRBD2 (6 bases). The CDR3 has 13 residues. The V end lost 5 bases, the J end lost 2 bases, and 9 bases lay between the germline ends. Germline V gene data show CDR1 as SNHLY and CDR2 as FYNNEI. The CDR3 coding sequence is TGTGCCAGCAGTCGGGACTTGCAAGAGACCCAGTACTTC. It encodes CASSRDLQETQYF.

The rearrangement joins TRBV5-1 to TRBJ1-2, with TRBD1 as a possible D gene (5 bases). Trimming shortened V by 2 bases and J by 3 bases, and 11 bases separated the two germline ends. The CDR3 sequence is 14 residues long. Germline V lookup: CDR1 SGHRS, CDR2 YFSETQ. CDR3 loop: CASSFGPGDYGYTF. In nucleotides, the CDR3 is TGCGCCAGCAGCTTTGGCCCGGGGGACTATGGCTACACCTTC.

The rearrangement joins TRBV19 to TRBJ1-1; D possibly corresponds to TRBD1 (6 bases). Looked up from germline, CDR1 is LNHDA and CDR2 is SQIVND (reference sequence). V lost 1 base, J lost 5 bases, and 11 bases lay in between. The CDR3 contains 14 residues. The CDR3 reads CASSIGRGRTEAFF. Here the CDR3 DNA reads TGTGCCAGTAGTATAGGCAGGGGTAGGACTGAAGCTTTCTTT.

The CDR3 DNA is TGTGCCAGCAGACAGGGTGATTATCAGCCCCAGCATTTT. Translating gives CASRQGDYQPQHF. The chain carries TRBV2 and TRBJ1-5, with D perhaps TRBD1 (6 bases). The CDR3 runs 13 residues. V shed 6 bases and J shed 5 bases, with 11 bases lying between them. Germline values: CDR1 SNHLY, CDR2 FYNNEI.

J is TRBJ2-1 and V is TRBV19, with 10 bases fitting TRBD1. This CDR3 is 14 amino acids long. The germline gives CDR1 LNHDA, CDR2 SQIVND (reference sequence). V gave up 4 bases and J gave up 8 bases; unmatched junction bases: 5. The CDR3 DNA follows: TGTGCCAGTAGTAGAAGTGACAGGGGGCATGAGCAGTTCTTC. This translates into CASSRSDRGHEQFF. Full variable domain (remainder filled in from reference TRBV19 and TRBJ2-1): DGGITQSPKYLFRKEGQNVTLSCEQNLNHDAMYWYRQDPGQGLRLIYYSQIVNDFQKGDIAEGYSVSREKKESFPLTVTSAQKNPTAFYLCASSRSDRGHEQFFGPGTRLTVL.

This CDR3 reads CATSRARDRGKTGELFF. CDR3 DNA: TGTGCCACCAGCAGAGCCCGGGACAGGGGGAAGACCGGGGAGCTGTTTTTT. The chain recombines TRBV15 with TRBJ2-2, with 11 bases identical to TRBD1. J was trimmed by 5 bases and V by 1 base; bases with no gene match: 6. The CDR3 contains 17 residues. Germline CDR1 LNHNV, CDR2 YYDKDF (reference sequence).

In nucleotides, the CDR3 is TGCAGTGCTAGTTCCCACTCTGGAAACACCATATATTTT. Amino acid sequence: CSASSHSGNTIYF. The chain has TRBV20-1 and TRBJ1-3; D unclear. Trimming cost V 3 bases and J 0 bases, with 6 bases left between them. This CDR3 spans 13 amino acids. Germline V gene data show CDR1 as DFQATT and CDR2 as SNEGSKA (reference sequence).

This clone was counted a single time. The chain combines TRBV20-1 with TRBJ1-2; D remains unclear. The V and J ends lost 3 bases and 8 bases respectively, with 19 bases between them. Germline V CDR1 and CDR2: DFQATT, SNEGSKA (reference sequence). This CDR3 contains 14 residues. The CDR3 region is CSASGQLGGMGYTF. The CDR3 bases are TGCAGTGCTAGTGGCCAGCTGGGCGGGATGGGCTACACCTTC.

The rearrangement links TRBV28 to TRBJ1-5; D is uncertain. Looked up from germline, CDR1 is MDHEN and CDR2 is SYDVKM. The CDR3 totals 16 residues. Trimming stripped 1 base from V and 2 bases from J, with 12 bases between. The CDR3 is CASSLFAGSGNQPQHF. Written as DNA, the CDR3 is TGTGCCAGCAGTTTATTTGCGGGATCCGGCAATCAGCCCCAGCATTTT. The variable domain in full, with the rest retrieved from reference TRBV28 and TRBJ1-5, is DVKVTQSSRYLVKRTGEKVFLECVQDMDHENMFWYRQDPGLGLRLIYFSYDVKMKEKGDIPEGYSVSREKKERFSLILESASTNQTSMYLCASSLFAGSGNQPQHFGDGTRLSIL.

This CDR3 is CASRPQDSGANVLTF. CDR3 coding DNA: TGTGCCAGCAGACCCCAGGACTCTGGGGCCAACGTCCTGACTTTC. The genes are TRBV28 and TRBJ2-6; unclear D gene. The CDR3 spans 15 residues. The ends were cut back, 6 bases at V and 0 bases at J, with 9 bases in the middle. The germline gives CDR1 MDHEN, CDR2 SYDVKM.

This clone turned up a few times. J is TRBJ2-5 and V is TRBV15; a possible D gene is TRBD2 (6 bases). Germline V gene sequence: CDR1 LNHNV, CDR2 YYDKDF (reference sequence). CDR3 size: 13 residues. Trimming cost V 8 bases and J 5 bases, with 15 bases left between them. The CDR3 DNA sequence: TGTGCCACCTCAAGGGACTTTCTGGAGACCCAGTACTTC. Protein sequence: CATSRDFLETQYF.

The chain has TRBV18 and TRBJ2-7; the match to TRBD1 covers 7 bases. The germline V gene encodes CDR1 KGHSH and CDR2 LQKENI. The CDR3 is made up of 16 amino acids. The J segment lost 4 bases and the V segment lost 6 bases, leaving 15 bases of the junction unmatched. CDR3 loop: CASSPTGVTIGYEQYF. The CDR3 DNA reads as TGTGCCAGCTCCCCCACAGGGGTGACGATCGGATACGAGCAGTACTTC.

There are a few counts of this clone. The sample holds other DNA sequences that translate to the same CDR3. CDR3 in DNA: TGTGCCAGCAGTTTCATGACAGGGGTTTATTCACCCCTCCACTTT. It is translated as CASSFMTGVYSPLHF. The J gene is TRBJ1-6, the V gene TRBV6-2 or TRBV6-3, with 8 bases matching TRBD1. Germline loops: CDR1 MNHEY, CDR2 SVGEGT. The CDR3 spans 15 residues. V lost 4 bases, J lost 8 bases, and 7 bases stayed unmatched.